Listed below are T cell receptor beta chains from one sample, sequenced in a study of blood T cell repertoires in COVID-19. Repertoires were generated with immunoSEQ multiplex PCR, while TCRdb's copy carries only in-frame clones and drops some. Among around 210,000 clones listed, 80% to 90% were seen once. The sample comprised peripheral blood. All receptors come from a man aged 18 to 29 with active or convalescent COVID-19. The CDR3 runs from the conserved cysteine through the conserved F or W. A D gene is named only where the DNA matches it firmly. Some rows mark clone size as missing; the rest say once, few, many or name a class of expanded clone.

>NA|TRBV27|TRBJ2-7|once
CASSLKLGLASYEQYF
TGTGCCAGCAGTTTAAAGCTTGGACTGGCCTCCTACGAGCAGTACTTC
>NA|TRBV11-2|TRBJ2-7|few
CASSLDISSYEQYF
TGTGCCAGCAGCTTAGATATTTCGTCGTACGAGCAGTACTTC
>NA|TRBV10-3|TRBJ1-5|NA
CAISEARGQPQHF
TGTGCCATCAGTGAGGCCAGGGGTCAGCCCCAGCATTTT
>TRBD2|TRBV19|TRBJ2-1|NA
CASSSIAGAFYNEQFF
TGTGCCAGTAGTAGCATAGCGGGAGCTTTCTACAATGAGCAGTTCTTC
>TRBD2|TRBV3-1/TRBV3-2|TRBJ2-3|NA
CASSQAGGPDTQYF
TGTGCCAGCAGCCAAGCGGGAGGGCCAGATACGCAGTATTTT
>NA|TRBV20-1|TRBJ1-2|NA
CSPGIYGYTF
TGCAGTCCGGGAATCTATGGCTACACCTTC
>TRBD2|TRBV11-3|TRBJ2-7|NA
CASSRGLADYEQYF
TGTGCCAGCAGCCGCGGACTAGCGGATTACGAGCAGTACTTC
>NA|TRBV10-3|TRBJ1-4|NA
CAISESRGREELFF
TGTGCCATCAGTGAGTCGAGAGGGAGGGAGGAACTGTTTTTT
>TRBD2|TRBV29-1|TRBJ2-1|NA
CSVVTGRASNEQFF
TGCAGCGTTGTTACCGGGAGGGCAAGCAATGAGCAGTTCTTC
>NA|TRBV4-2|TRBJ1-5|few
CASSQGQQANQPQHF
TGTGCCAGCAGCCAAGGTCAGCAGGCCAATCAGCCCCAGCATTTT
>TRBD1|TRBV10-2|TRBJ1-6|NA
CATGKGGRNSPLHF
TGCGCCACAGGCAAAGGGGGCCGGAATTCACCCCTCCACTTT
>TRBD2|TRBV3-1/TRBV3-2|TRBJ2-1|once
CASSPTSGRALSYNEQFF
TGTGCCAGCAGCCCTACTAGCGGGAGGGCCCTGTCTTACAATGAGCAGTTCTTC
>NA|TRBV19|TRBJ1-2|once
CASSRRAARPNYGYTF
TGTGCCAGTAGTAGGCGGGCCGCGAGACCGAACTATGGCTACACCTTC
>NA|TRBV14|TRBJ2-5|NA
CASSQASAGQETQYF
TGTGCCAGCAGCCAAGCGTCGGCGGGACAAGAGACCCAGTACTTC
>NA|TRBV6-5|TRBJ2-7|NA
CASSYAEAYEQYF
TGTGCCAGCAGTTATGCGGAGGCCTACGAGCAGTACTTC
>TRBD2|TRBV4-3|TRBJ2-7|NA
CASSQDPSGLNYEQYF
TGCGCCAGCAGCCAAGACCCTAGCGGGCTCAACTACGAGCAGTACTTC
>NA|TRBV4-2|TRBJ1-4|NA
CASSQDPGGRAKDTPNEKLFF
TGTGCCAGCAGCCAAGATCCCGGGGGGAGGGCAAAAGACACCCCTAATGAAAAACTGTTTTTT
>NA|TRBV2|TRBJ1-3|NA
CASMGQAGVGDTIYF
TGTGCCAGCATGGGGCAGGCGGGGGTAGGAGACACCATATATTTT
>TRBD1|TRBV5-1|TRBJ2-3|NA
CASSLSGGFIDTQYF
TGCGCCAGCAGCTTGTCAGGGGGATTCATAGATACGCAGTATTTT
>TRBD2|TRBV4-3|TRBJ2-7|NA
CASSQDKTSGTYEQYF
TGCGCCAGCAGCCAAGATAAAACTAGCGGGACTTACGAGCAGTACTTC
>NA|TRBV25-1|TRBJ1-6|NA
CASSESSGYNSPLHF
TGTGCCAGCAGTGAATCCTCCGGCTATAATTCACCCCTCCACTTT
>TRBD2|TRBV27|TRBJ2-7|NA
CASSLLAGGTYEQYF
TGTGCCAGCAGTTTACTAGCGGGAGGCACCTACGAGCAGTACTTC
>NA|TRBV10-1|TRBJ2-3|NA
CASSEDKVANTDTQYF
TGCGCCAGCAGTGAAGACAAGGTGGCTAACACAGATACGCAGTATTTT
>TRBD1|TRBV19|TRBJ2-2|NA
CASTEPWGTGGGELFF
TGTGCCAGTACCGAACCCTGGGGGACAGGGGGCGGGGAGCTGTTTTTT
>TRBD1|TRBV6-5|TRBJ1-2|NA
CASTSQGGRRYGYTF
TGTGCCAGCACCTCACAGGGGGGGCGCCGGTATGGCTACACCTTC
>NA|TRBV7-6|TRBJ2-2|NA
CASSLVDSANTGELFF
TGTGCCAGCAGCTTAGTGGACAGCGCGAACACCGGGGAGCTGTTTTTT
>TRBD1|TRBV6-5|TRBJ2-7|once
CASSYLSRQGYEQYF
TGTGCCAGCAGTTACTTAAGTAGACAGGGGTACGAGCAGTACTTC
>TRBD2|TRBV7-2|TRBJ2-1|NA
CASRRPGTSGDNEQFF
TGTGCCAGCAGGCGTCCCGGGACTAGCGGCGACAATGAGCAGTTCTTC
>TRBD2|TRBV18|TRBJ2-1|NA
CASSPPERGSYNEQFF
TGTGCCAGCTCACCACCAGAGCGGGGGAGCTACAATGAGCAGTTCTTC
>TRBD2|TRBV7-2|TRBJ2-1|NA
CASSLILAGSDEQFF
TGTGCCAGCAGCTTAATCCTAGCGGGATCCGATGAGCAGTTCTTC
>TRBD1|TRBV6-6|TRBJ2-5|NA
CASSPRGTGAPEVQETQYF
TGTGCCAGCAGTCCCAGGGGGACAGGGGCGCCCGAGGTGCAAGAGACCCAGTACTTC
>TRBD2|TRBV5-4|TRBJ2-3|NA
CASSRGGSDLITYTDTQYF
TGTGCCAGCAGCCGGGGGGGTAGCGACCTCATAACATACACAGATACGCAGTATTTT
>NA|TRBV28|TRBJ2-3|NA
CASSSNLLNTQYF
TGTGCCAGCAGTTCAAACCTACTGAATACGCAGTATTTT
>NA|TRBV28|TRBJ1-5|NA
CASSSEGWRNQPQHF
TGTGCCAGCAGTTCGGAGGGGTGGCGCAATCAGCCCCAGCATTTT
>NA|TRBV6-6|TRBJ2-7|NA
CASSPLLTPPQYF
TGTGCCAGCAGCCCACTCCTGACACCGCCGCAGTACTTC